This T cell receptor (beta chain) came from a study of cytomegalovirus exposure and HLA in healthy donors. Trimming took 5 bases from V and 3 from J; bases not matched to a gene: 6. Looked up from germline, CDR1 is SGHNT and CDR2 is YENEEA. The CDR3 covers 15 residues. Study outcomes and limitations: Presence/absence analyses treated sequencing depth as roughly uniform across donors. A few V segments could not be told apart, such as TRBV6-2 and TRBV6-3, and were left out. A later analysis by the authors found several of the most significant clusters apparently linked to common viral pathogens. According to an earlier analysis, most TCR beta V segments yielded productive rearrangements about 87% or about 30% of the time.

A note on this clone: Antigen: not known.

This PCR relied on a set of 60 Vbeta primers and 13 Jbeta primers. Sequencing used immunoSEQ multiplex PCR; TCRdb keeps in-frame clones, though not all of them. The repertoire table contains about 140,000 clones. This clonotype was sampled from a man aged 35-49 years in good health and CMV-seronegative. The chain is built from TRBV11-3 and TRBJ2-3; 9 bases match TRBD1. The sample was PBMCs. CDR3 DNA sequence: TGTGCCAGCAGCCCCGGGGACAGGGTAACAGATACGCAGTATTTT. This codes for CASSPGDRVTDTQYF.